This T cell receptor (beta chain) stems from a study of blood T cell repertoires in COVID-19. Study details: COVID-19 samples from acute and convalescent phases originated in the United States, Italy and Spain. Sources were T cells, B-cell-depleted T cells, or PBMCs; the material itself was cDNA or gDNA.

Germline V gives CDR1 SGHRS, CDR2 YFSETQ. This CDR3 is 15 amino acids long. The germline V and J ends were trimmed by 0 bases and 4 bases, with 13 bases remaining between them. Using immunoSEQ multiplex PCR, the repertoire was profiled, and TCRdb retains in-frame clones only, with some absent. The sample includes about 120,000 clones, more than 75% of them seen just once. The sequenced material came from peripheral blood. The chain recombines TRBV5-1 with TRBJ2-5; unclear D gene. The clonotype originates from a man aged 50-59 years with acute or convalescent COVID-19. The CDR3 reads CASSLVAAVGETQYF. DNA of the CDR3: TGCGCCAGCAGCTTGGTTGCCGCGGTCGGAGAGACCCAGTACTTC.